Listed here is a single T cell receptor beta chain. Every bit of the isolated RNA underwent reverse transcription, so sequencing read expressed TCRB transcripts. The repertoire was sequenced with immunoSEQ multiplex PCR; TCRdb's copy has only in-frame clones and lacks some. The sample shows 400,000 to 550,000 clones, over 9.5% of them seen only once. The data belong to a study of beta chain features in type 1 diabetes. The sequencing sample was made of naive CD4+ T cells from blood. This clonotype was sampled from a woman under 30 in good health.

CDR3 sequence: CASRRTEDNEQFF. Here the CDR3 DNA reads TGTGCCAGTAGACGTACAGAAGACAATGAGCAGTTCTTC. V usage is TRBV19 and J usage is TRBJ2-1; D unresolved. Germline lookup yields CDR1 LNHDA and CDR2 SQIVND (reference sequence). V was shortened by 6 bases and J by 5 bases, with 11 bases between the two germline ends. The CDR3 is 13 amino acids.